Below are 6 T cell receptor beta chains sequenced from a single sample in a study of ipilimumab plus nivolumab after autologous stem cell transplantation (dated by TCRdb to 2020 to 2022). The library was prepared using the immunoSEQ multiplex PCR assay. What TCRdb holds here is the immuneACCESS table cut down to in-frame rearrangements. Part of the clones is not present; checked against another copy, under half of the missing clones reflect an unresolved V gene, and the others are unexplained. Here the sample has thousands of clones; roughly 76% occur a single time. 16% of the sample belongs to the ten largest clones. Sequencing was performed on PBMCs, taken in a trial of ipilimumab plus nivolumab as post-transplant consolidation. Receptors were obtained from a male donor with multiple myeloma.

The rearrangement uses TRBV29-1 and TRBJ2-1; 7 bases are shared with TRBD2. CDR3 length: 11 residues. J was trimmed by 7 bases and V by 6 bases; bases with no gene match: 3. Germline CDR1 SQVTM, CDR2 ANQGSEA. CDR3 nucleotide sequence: TGCAGCGTGACTAGCAGGAATGAGCAGTTCTTC. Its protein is CSVTSRNEQFF.

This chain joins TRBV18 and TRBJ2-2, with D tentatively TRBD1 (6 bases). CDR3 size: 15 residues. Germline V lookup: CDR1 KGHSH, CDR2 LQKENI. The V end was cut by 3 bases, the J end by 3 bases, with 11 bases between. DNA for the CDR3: TGTGCCAGCTCACCGTCGGCAGGGGACACCGGGGAGCTGTTTTTT. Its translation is CASSPSAGDTGELFF.

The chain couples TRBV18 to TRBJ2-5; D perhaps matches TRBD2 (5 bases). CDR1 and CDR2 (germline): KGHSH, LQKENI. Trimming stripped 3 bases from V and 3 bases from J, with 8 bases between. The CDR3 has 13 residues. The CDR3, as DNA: TGTGCCAGCTCACCGACTAACGAAGAGACCCAGTACTTC. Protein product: CASSPTNEETQYF.

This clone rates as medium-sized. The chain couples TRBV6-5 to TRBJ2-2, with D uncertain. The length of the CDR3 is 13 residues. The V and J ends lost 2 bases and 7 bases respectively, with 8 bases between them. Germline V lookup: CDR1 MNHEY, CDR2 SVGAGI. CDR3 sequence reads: CASSYRLYGELFF. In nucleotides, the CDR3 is TGTGCCAGCAGTTACCGTCTCTACGGGGAGCTGTTTTTT.

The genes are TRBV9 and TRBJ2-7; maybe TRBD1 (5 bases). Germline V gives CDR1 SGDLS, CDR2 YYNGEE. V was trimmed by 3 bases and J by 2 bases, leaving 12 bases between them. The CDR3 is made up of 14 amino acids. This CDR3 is CASSGQGVPYEQYF. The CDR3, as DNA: TGTGCCAGCAGCGGACAAGGGGTCCCCTACGAGCAGTACTTC.

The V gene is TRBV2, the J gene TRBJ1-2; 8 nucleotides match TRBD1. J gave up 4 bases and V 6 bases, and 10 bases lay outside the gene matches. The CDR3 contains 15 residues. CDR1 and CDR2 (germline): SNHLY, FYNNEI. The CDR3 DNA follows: TGTGCCAGCAGCATTTCCGGGACAGGCTTCTATGGCTACACCTTC. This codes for CASSISGTGFYGYTF.